This TCR beta chain was sequenced for a study of Ad26.COV2.S vaccination and SARS-CoV-2 variants. Study-wide results and caveats: Vaccine recipients had higher spike-specific TCR breadth than placebo recipients. It was reported that spike-specific CD8+ and CD4+ T cell responses were substantially broad after vaccination. Total T cell responses, in the TCR breadth and depth analyses, may have been underestimated.

This CDR3 comprises 14 residues. The V gene's germline CDR1 is MNHNS and CDR2 SASEGT. V lost 0 bases, J lost 6 bases, and 9 bases lay in between. On this clone itself: Its matching antigen is unknown.

Repertoires were generated with immunoSEQ multiplex PCR, while TCRdb's copy carries only in-frame clones and drops some. Of 440,000 or so clones in the sample, roughly 91% were seen once. Described treatment: around 19 received Ad26.COV2.S at low or high dose, single or two shots; a few received placebo; per-sample allocation not given. Sampling was performed 63 days after the first vaccine or placebo injection. Material: peripheral blood, obtained in a trial of Ad26.COV2.S vaccine versus placebo. This receptor was taken from a person aged 18 to 59 who received the Ad26.COV2.S COVID-19 vaccine or a placebo. The V gene is TRBV6-1, the J gene TRBJ1-3; no clear D gene. CDR3 in amino acids: CASSEAYRLNTIYF. The CDR3 nucleotides are TGTGCCAGCAGTGAAGCCTATAGGTTAAACACCATATATTTT.